The 31 T cell receptor beta chains in this list originate from one sample, sequenced in a study of T cell changes during pregnancy in multiple sclerosis. Sequenced by immunoSEQ multiplex PCR; TCRdb stores in-frame clones only, minus some. The table includes about 45,000 clones, more than 85% detected once. The sequenced sample was CD8+ T cells from peripheral blood mononuclear cells, obtained in the second trimester of pregnancy. The receptors derive from a female donor with multiple sclerosis, enrolled in a pregnancy study.

V usage is TRBV7-9 and J usage is TRBJ2-3, with TRBD2 identical over 11 bases. This CDR3 is 16 amino acids long. V lost 5 bases and J lost 4; bases outside the gene matches: 8. Germline values: CDR1 SEHNR, CDR2 FQNEAQ (reference sequence). The CDR3 DNA follows: TGTGCCAGCAGCCCCCCTAGCGGGGGGATAGCAGATACGCAGTATTTT. It codes for CASSPPSGGIADTQYF.

On this clone: The same CDR3 also results from other DNA sequences found in this sample. CDR3 sequence (DNA): TGTGCCAGCAGTTCCACAGGGGACTATGGCTACACCTTC. Protein product: CASSSTGDYGYTF. This chain links TRBV7-3 with TRBJ1-2; 7 positions match TRBD1. Trimming removed 6 bases from V and 3 bases from J; junction bases left unmatched: 4. Germline V gene sequence: CDR1 SGHTA, CDR2 FQGTGA. There are 13 residues in the CDR3.

V is TRBV7-9 and J is TRBJ2-1, with TRBD1 matching over 7 bases. The CDR3 has 17 amino acids. Trimming at V came to 2 bases and at J to 3 bases, leaving 10 bases not matched to a gene. From germline, CDR1 is SEHNR and CDR2 FQNEAQ (reference sequence). The CDR3 sequence: CASSLSLRGGDYNEQFF. CDR3 nucleotides: TGTGCCAGCAGCTTAAGCCTTCGAGGGGGCGACTACAATGAGCAGTTCTTC.

The chain joins TRBV11-3 to TRBJ1-1; 8 bases map to TRBD1. Per the germline V gene, CDR1 is SGHNT and CDR2 is YENEEA. This CDR3 region has 13 residues. The V segment lost 5 bases and the J segment 1 base; nucleotides outside the gene matches: 0. In DNA, the CDR3 is TGTGCCAGCAGCGGACAGGGGAACACTGAAGCTTTCTTT. It codes for CASSGQGNTEAFF.

V and J are TRBV7-2 and TRBJ1-5, with 8 positions matching TRBD1. The J segment lost 7 bases and the V segment lost 1 base, leaving 9 bases of the junction unmatched. Germline CDR1 is SGHTA and CDR2 is FQGNSA. The CDR3 is made up of 16 amino acids. The CDR3 coding sequence is TGTGCCAGCAGCTTAGGTCTGCAGGGGGCTCGGCAGCCCCAGCATTTT. The encoded protein is CASSLGLQGARQPQHF.

The chain recombines TRBV7-2 with TRBJ2-7; the D gene is possibly TRBD1 (6 bases). This CDR3 contains 15 residues. V shed 4 bases and J shed 5 bases, with 18 bases lying between them. Germline CDR1 reads SGHTA; CDR2 reads FQGNSA. The CDR3 loop is CASSSWGQARNEQYF. DNA of the CDR3: TGTGCCAGCAGCTCTTGGGGGCAAGCGAGGAACGAGCAGTACTTC.

This rearrangement joins TRBV11-2 to TRBJ2-7, with 7 bases identical to TRBD1. Per the germline V gene, CDR1 is SGHAT and CDR2 is FQNNGV. The CDR3 extends over 14 amino acids. J lost 2 bases, V lost 4 bases, and 5 bases had no gene match. CDR3 in DNA: TGTGCCAGCAGCTCACCCGGACAGGCCTACGAGCAGTACTTC. Amino acid sequence: CASSSPGQAYEQYF.

This chain links TRBV9 with TRBJ1-1; D perhaps matches TRBD1 (6 bases). Germline V gene sequence: CDR1 SGDLS, CDR2 YYNGEE. The V and J ends lost 4 bases and 4 bases respectively, with 20 bases between them. The CDR3 extends over 16 amino acids. DNA for the CDR3: TGTGCCAGCAGCCCGCGGACAGCGAACCGGGTCACTGAAGCTTTCTTT. Protein: CASSPRTANRVTEAFF.

The rearrangement joins TRBV29-1 to TRBJ2-7, with a tentative D call TRBD1 (6 bases). Trimming took 1 base from V and 6 from J, leaving 10 bases between them. The CDR3 is 12 amino acids. Germline CDR1 and CDR2: SQVTM and ANQGSEA. The chain's CDR3 is CSVEGGQVEQYF. DNA of the CDR3: TGCAGCGTTGAAGGGGGGCAGGTCGAGCAGTACTTC.

This clone showed up just once. This rearrangement joins TRBV14 to TRBJ1-2; 7 nucleotides match TRBD1. The V and J ends lost 3 bases and 7 bases, in that order; junction bases with no gene match: 5. This CDR3 spans 13 amino acids. Germline lookup yields CDR1 SGHDN and CDR2 FVKESK. The CDR3 spells CASSQTGPAGYTF. CDR3 nucleotides: TGTGCCAGCAGCCAGACAGGGCCTGCTGGCTACACCTTC.

The chain uses TRBV7-2 and TRBJ1-2, with D tentatively TRBD1 (5 bases). Germline lookup yields CDR1 SGHTA and CDR2 FQGNSA. This CDR3 region has 15 residues. Trimming removed 2 bases from V and 5 bases from J, with 15 bases in between. The CDR3 loop is CASSLFLGGGYGYTF. CDR3 coding DNA: TGTGCCAGCAGCTTATTTTTGGGGGGAGGTTATGGCTACACCTTC.

The chain has TRBV6-1 and TRBJ1-3, with 9 positions matching TRBD1. This CDR3 spans 14 amino acids. CDR1 MNHNS and CDR2 SASEGT come from the germline V gene. The J segment lost 8 bases and the V segment lost 3 bases, leaving 5 bases of the junction unmatched. CDR3 nucleotides: TGTGCCAGCAGTGACACAGGGGGCGCGGACACCATATATTTT. This gives the protein CASSDTGGADTIYF.

The chain recombines TRBV7-2 with TRBJ1-1; 12 bases match TRBD1. This CDR3 spans 14 amino acids. The germline gives CDR1 SGHTA, CDR2 FQGNSA. Trimming cost V 4 bases and J 8 bases; bases outside gene matches: 5. The CDR3: CASSWGTGGAEAFF. The DNA for the CDR3 is TGTGCCAGCAGCTGGGGGACAGGGGGCGCAGAAGCTTTCTTT.

V and J are TRBV6-5 and TRBJ2-2; D perhaps matches TRBD1 (6 bases). Germline CDR1 is MNHEY and CDR2 is SVGAGI. CDR3 length: 15 residues. The V gene lost 7 bases and the J gene lost 3 bases, with 15 bases spanning the gap. In nucleotides, the CDR3 is TGTGCCAGCAAACAAGGGGGATTGGACACCGGGGAGCTGTTTTTT. This encodes CASKQGGLDTGELFF.

V gene TRBV7-2 combines with J gene TRBJ1-4, with no clear D. This CDR3 has 15 residues. CDR1 and CDR2 from the germline V gene are SGHTA and FQGNSA. V dropped 3 bases and J dropped 6 bases, with 14 bases sitting between them. The CDR3 nucleotides read TGTGCCAGCAGCTTCGGGCGCCTCGGGGATGAAAAACTGTTTTTT. Its protein product is CASSFGRLGDEKLFF.

The J gene is TRBJ1-4, the V gene TRBV2, with D uncertain. The CDR3 runs to 13 residues. Trimming left V 6 bases short and J 8 bases short, with 13 bases between. Germline V lookup: CDR1 SNHLY, CDR2 FYNNEI. The CDR3 is CASRPPGGEKLFF. CDR3 DNA sequence: TGTGCCAGCAGACCCCCGGGTGGGGAAAAACTGTTTTTT.

CDR3: CASSRTGSMVNEQFF. The CDR3 region has the DNA TGTGCCAGCAGCCGGACAGGGTCCATGGTCAATGAGCAGTTCTTC. V is TRBV7-9 and J is TRBJ2-1; 8 bases agree with TRBD1. Germline lookup yields CDR1 SEHNR and CDR2 FQNEAQ (reference sequence). The junction had 9 bases not matched to a gene; V was cut back by 5 bases and J by 6 bases. CDR3 length: 15 amino acids.

The rearrangement joins TRBV27 to TRBJ1-5; D is undetermined. CDR3 length equals 12 residues. CDR1 MNHEY and CDR2 SMNVEV come from the germline V gene (reference sequence). V was clipped by 5 bases and J by 4 bases, with 6 bases between them. The CDR3 nucleotides read TGTGCCAGCAGTCCGGGGAATCAGCCCCAGCATTTT. Its translation: CASSPGNQPQHF.

The chain is built from TRBV7-9 and TRBJ2-7; a possible D gene is TRBD1 (6 bases). Between the trimmed V and J ends, which lost 4 bases and 2 bases, there was a span of 12 bases. This CDR3 is 14 amino acids long. Germline CDR1 SEHNR, CDR2 FQNEAQ (reference sequence). The CDR3 reads CASSSPGAAYEQYF. The CDR3 DNA reads TGTGCCAGCAGCTCCCCAGGGGCCGCCTACGAGCAGTACTTC.

This rearrangement joins TRBV12-5 to TRBJ2-2; TRBD1 matches 9 bases. Germline-derived CDR1 and CDR2 are LGHNT and FRNRAP. This CDR3 has 16 residues. V lost 6 bases to trimming and J lost 4 bases; unmatched junction nucleotides: 9. The CDR3 region has the DNA TGTGCTAGTGGCCCTCGGGACAGGGTGCCCACCGGGGAGCTGTTTTTT. Translating gives CASGPRDRVPTGELFF.

The table lists this clone with a count of one. This rearrangement joins TRBV9 to TRBJ2-5; D perhaps matches TRBD1 (5 bases). There are 14 residues in the CDR3. Germline-derived CDR1 and CDR2 are SGDLS and YYNGEE. The V end lost 0 bases, the J end lost 5 bases, and 11 bases lay between the germline ends. CDR3 loop: CASSVAGAVETQYF. The CDR3 nucleotides read TGTGCCAGCAGCGTAGCTGGGGCAGTGGAGACCCAGTACTTC. Full variable domain (remainder filled in from reference TRBV9 and TRBJ2-5): DSGVTQTPKHLITATGQRVTLRCSPRSGDLSVYWYQQSLDQGLQFLIQYYNGEERAKGNILERFSAQQFPDLHSELNLSSLELGDSALYFCASSVAGAVETQYFGPGTRLLVL.

This clone came up once. The gene calls are TRBV4-1 and TRBJ2-7; 12 nucleotides align to TRBD2. V was clipped by 4 bases and J by 5 bases; unmatched bases: 6. CDR1 and CDR2 (germline): MGHRA, YSYEKL. The CDR3 consists of 15 residues. The CDR3 nucleotides read TGCGCCAGCAGCCTGTCGGGACTAGCGGGTAACGAGCAGTACTTC. Its translation is CASSLSGLAGNEQYF.

This rearrangement joins TRBV7-9 to TRBJ1-3; TRBD1 agrees at 7 bases. In germline, CDR1 is SEHNR, CDR2 FQNEAQ (reference sequence). The CDR3 length is 14 residues. Trimming took 7 bases from V and 2 from J; bases not matched to a gene: 5. The CDR3, as DNA: TGTGCCAGCACCTCAGGGGGGCCTGGAAACACCATATATTTT. Residues: CASTSGGPGNTIYF. The full variable domain, with the rest looked up from reference TRBV7-9 and TRBJ1-3, is DTGVSQNPRHKITKRGQNVTFRCDPISEHNRLYWYRQTLGQGPEFLTYFQNEAQLEKSRLLSDRFSAERPKGSFSTLEIQRTEQGDSAMYLCASTSGGPGNTIYFGEGSWLTVV.

V usage is TRBV9 and J usage is TRBJ2-3, with 8 bases identical to TRBD2. Germline-derived CDR1 and CDR2 are SGDLS and YYNGEE. Trimming removed 4 bases from V and 5 bases from J; junction bases left unmatched: 9. The CDR3 contains 15 residues. The CDR3 here is CASSLYGGALDTQYF. CDR3 nucleotide sequence: TGTGCCAGCAGCCTCTACGGGGGGGCCTTAGATACGCAGTATTTT.

This rearrangement joins TRBV4-3 to TRBJ1-2; 9 nucleotides line up with TRBD1. Germline V gene data show CDR1 as LGHNA and CDR2 as YSLEER. The junction had 8 bases not matched to a gene; V was cut back by 5 bases and J by 4 bases. The CDR3 has 15 amino acids. The CDR3 DNA reads TGCGCCAGCAGCAAAACAGGGGGCGCGGGCTATGGCTACACCTTC. Translated, it gives CASSKTGGAGYGYTF.

The rearrangement joins TRBV7-6 to TRBJ2-1; maybe TRBD1 (6 bases). Germline V gene lookup returns CDR1 SGHVS and CDR2 FNYEAQ. V lost 2 bases and J lost 6, with 11 bases in between. This CDR3 spans 14 amino acids. The CDR3 bases are TGTGCCAGCAGCTTAACGGGACATCGCAATGAGCAGTTCTTC. Translated: CASSLTGHRNEQFF.

The genes are TRBV19 and TRBJ1-1, with 7 positions matching TRBD1. Per germline, CDR1 LNHDA and CDR2 SQIVND (reference sequence). This CDR3 has 13 amino acids. The ends lost 11 bases at V and 0 bases at J; junction bases unmatched: 6. The CDR3: CAGTASMNTEAFF. The CDR3 coding sequence is TGTGCCGGGACAGCTTCCATGAACACTGAAGCTTTCTTT.

The V gene is TRBV7-6, the J gene TRBJ2-2, with D hard to call. V gave up 5 bases and J gave up 0 bases, with 7 bases separating them. Germline V gene sequence: CDR1 SGHVS, CDR2 FNYEAQ. The CDR3 loop spans 14 amino acids. The CDR3 region is CASSRGSNTGELFF. Written as DNA, the CDR3 is TGTGCCAGCAGCCGCGGCTCGAACACCGGGGAGCTGTTTTTT.

The rearrangement joins TRBV4-1 to TRBJ1-2; D gene unclear. Germline CDR1 and CDR2: MGHRA and YSYEKL. Deletions cut 0 bases from V and 5 bases from J, with 10 bases between. The CDR3 has 14 amino acids. The CDR3 DNA reads as TGCGCCAGCAGCCAAGATTCCCAGATATATGGCTACACCTTC. Its translation: CASSQDSQIYGYTF.

V usage is TRBV11-2 and J usage is TRBJ1-1; 7 bases fit TRBD1. J was trimmed by 4 bases and V by 4 bases; bases with no gene match: 6. CDR3 length equals 14 residues. CDR1 is SGHAT, CDR2 FQNNGV, per germline. The CDR3 spells CASSSGYRGTEAFF. In DNA form, the CDR3 reads TGTGCCAGCAGCTCCGGGTACAGGGGCACTGAAGCTTTCTTT. Full variable domain (rest looked up from reference TRBV11-2 and TRBJ1-1): EAGVAQSPRYKIIEKRQSVAFWCNPISGHATLYWYQQILGQGPKLLIQFQNNGVVDDSQLPKDRFSAERLKGVDSTLKIQPAKLEDSAVYLCASSSGYRGTEAFFGQGTRLTVV.

V usage is TRBV6-1 and J usage is TRBJ2-2, with D tentatively TRBD1 (6 bases). The V end was cut by 5 bases, the J end by 5 bases, with 12 bases between. Looked up from germline, CDR1 is MNHNS and CDR2 is SASEGT. The CDR3 is 14 residues long. CDR3 nucleotides: TGTGCCAGCAGTCCACAGGGTTCAACCGGGGAGCTGTTTTTT. It specifies CASSPQGSTGELFF.